This TCR beta chain was recorded in a study of cytomegalovirus exposure and HLA in healthy donors. Study-wide points: There were 150 to 200 TCR beta chains listed as cytomegalovirus-associated.

Germline values: CDR1 LNHDA, CDR2 SQIVND (reference sequence). Between the trimmed V and J ends, which lost 0 bases and 0 bases, there was a span of 21 bases. The CDR3 loop spans 20 amino acids. The primer mix had 60 Vbeta and 13 Jbeta primers. Using immunoSEQ multiplex PCR, the repertoire was profiled, and TCRdb retains in-frame clones only, with some absent. The data contain 130,000 to 150,000 clones, about 80% of them singletons. In regard to this clone: Its matching antigen is unknown.

The TCR was taken from a male donor in good health and CMV-seropositive. Sequenced material: PBMCs. The chain joins TRBV19 to TRBJ1-5; D gene ambiguous. The CDR3: CASSIEVVGESDNSNQPQHF. Written as DNA, the CDR3 is TGTGCCAGTAGTATAGAAGTGGTCGGGGAGAGCGACAATAGCAATCAGCCCCAGCATTTT.